This T cell receptor (beta chain) was profiled in a study of blood T cells in healthy people across ages. Broader study findings: The study found more naive CD4+ cells and higher diversity in long-lived than aged donors.

As concerns this clonotype: The antigen is undetermined.

Drawn from each donor were roughly 10 milliliters of peripheral blood. The V and J ends lost 4 bases and 5 bases respectively, with 12 bases between them. The CDR3 spans 13 residues. Germline V gene sequence: CDR1 SGHRS, CDR2 YFSETQ. PCR was performed a second time for about 7 to 11 cycles using a sample-barcoded 5' primer and a J-beta primer mix. TCRdb reanalysed the 5' RACE reads using MiXCR and keeps one entry per CDR3 protein. Of about 580,000 distinct CDR3 sequences detected, around 48% appear once; the ten largest clones hold about 22%. The chain is built from TRBV5-1 and TRBJ2-5; D is possibly TRBD2 (6 bases). This sequence originates from a man of 80 years or more in good health. The source material was blood. The CDR3 sequence is CASSVEREETQYF. The CDR3 DNA is TGCGCCAGCAGCGTGGAACGGGAGGAGACCCAGTACTTC.